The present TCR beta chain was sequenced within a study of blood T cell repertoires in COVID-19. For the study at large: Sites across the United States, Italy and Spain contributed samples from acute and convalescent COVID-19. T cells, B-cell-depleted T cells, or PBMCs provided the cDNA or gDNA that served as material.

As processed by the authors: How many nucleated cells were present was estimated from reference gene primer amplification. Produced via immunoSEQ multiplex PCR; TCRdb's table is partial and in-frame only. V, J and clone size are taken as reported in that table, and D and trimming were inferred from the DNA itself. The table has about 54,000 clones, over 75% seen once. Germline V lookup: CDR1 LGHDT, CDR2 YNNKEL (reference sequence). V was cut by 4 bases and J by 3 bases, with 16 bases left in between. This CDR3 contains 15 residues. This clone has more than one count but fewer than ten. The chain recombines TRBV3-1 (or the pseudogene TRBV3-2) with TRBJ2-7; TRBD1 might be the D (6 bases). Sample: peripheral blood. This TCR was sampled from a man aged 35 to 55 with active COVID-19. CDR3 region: CASSLGGYTDYEQYF. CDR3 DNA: TGTGCCAGCAGCCTAGGGGGATACACAGACTACGAGCAGTACTTC.